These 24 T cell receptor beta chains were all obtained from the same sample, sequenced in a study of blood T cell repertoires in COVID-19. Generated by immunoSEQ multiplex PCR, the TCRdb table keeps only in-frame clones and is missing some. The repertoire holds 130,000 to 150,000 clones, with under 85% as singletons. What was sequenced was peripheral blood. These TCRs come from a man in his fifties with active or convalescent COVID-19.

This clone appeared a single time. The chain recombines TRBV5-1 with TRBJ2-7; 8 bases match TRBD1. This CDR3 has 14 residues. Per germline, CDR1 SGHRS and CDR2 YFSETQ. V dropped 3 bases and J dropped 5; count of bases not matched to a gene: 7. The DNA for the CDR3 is TGCGCCAGCAGCTCGGGGACAGGATTCAACGAGCAGTACTTC. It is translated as CASSSGTGFNEQYF.

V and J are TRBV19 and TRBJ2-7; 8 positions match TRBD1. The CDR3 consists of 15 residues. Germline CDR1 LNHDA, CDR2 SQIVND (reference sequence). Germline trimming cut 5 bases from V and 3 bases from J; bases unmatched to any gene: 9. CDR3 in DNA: TGTGCCAGTAGTGCCAATCCAGGGGGCAACTACGAGCAGTACTTC. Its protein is CASSANPGGNYEQYF.

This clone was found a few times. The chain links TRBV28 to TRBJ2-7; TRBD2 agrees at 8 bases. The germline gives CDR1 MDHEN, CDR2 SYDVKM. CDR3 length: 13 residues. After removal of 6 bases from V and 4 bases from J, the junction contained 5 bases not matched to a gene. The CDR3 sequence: CASSNIAGYEQYF. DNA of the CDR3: TGTGCCAGCAGCAACATAGCGGGGTACGAGCAGTACTTC.

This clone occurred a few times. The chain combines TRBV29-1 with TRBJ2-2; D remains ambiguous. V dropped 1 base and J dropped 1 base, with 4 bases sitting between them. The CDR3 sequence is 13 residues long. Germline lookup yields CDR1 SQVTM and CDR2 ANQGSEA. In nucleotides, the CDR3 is TGCAGCGTTGAAGCTCTGAACACCGGGGAGCTGTTTTTT. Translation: CSVEALNTGELFF.

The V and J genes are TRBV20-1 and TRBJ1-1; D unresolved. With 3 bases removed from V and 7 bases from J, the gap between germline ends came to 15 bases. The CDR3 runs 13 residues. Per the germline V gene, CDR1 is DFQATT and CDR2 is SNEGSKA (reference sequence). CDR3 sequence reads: CSASAGRFVEAFF. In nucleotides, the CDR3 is TGCAGTGCTAGTGCCGGGAGATTTGTTGAAGCTTTCTTT.

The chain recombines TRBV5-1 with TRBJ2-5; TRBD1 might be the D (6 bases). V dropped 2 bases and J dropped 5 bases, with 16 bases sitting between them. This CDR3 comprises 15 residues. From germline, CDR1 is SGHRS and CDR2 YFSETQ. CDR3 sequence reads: CASSFRGHEGETQYF. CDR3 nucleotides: TGCGCCAGCAGCTTCCGGGGACATGAGGGGGAGACCCAGTACTTC.

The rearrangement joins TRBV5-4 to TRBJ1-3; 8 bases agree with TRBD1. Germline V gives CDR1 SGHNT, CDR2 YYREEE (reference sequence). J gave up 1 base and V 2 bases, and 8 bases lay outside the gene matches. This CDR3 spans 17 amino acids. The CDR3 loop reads CASSFGWTGSSGNTIYF. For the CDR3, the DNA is TGTGCCAGCAGCTTTGGGTGGACAGGGAGTTCTGGAAACACCATATATTTT.

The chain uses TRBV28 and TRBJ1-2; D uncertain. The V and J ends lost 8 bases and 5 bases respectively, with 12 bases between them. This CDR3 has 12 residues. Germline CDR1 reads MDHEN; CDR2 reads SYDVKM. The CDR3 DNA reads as TGTGCCAGCCTCGGTGGGCTATATGGCTACACCTTC. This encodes CASLGGLYGYTF.

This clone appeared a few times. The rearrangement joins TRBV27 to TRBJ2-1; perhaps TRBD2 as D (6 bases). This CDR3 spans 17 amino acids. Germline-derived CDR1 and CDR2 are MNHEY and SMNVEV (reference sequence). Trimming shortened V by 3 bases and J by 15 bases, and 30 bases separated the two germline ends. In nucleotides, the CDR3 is TGTGCCAGCAGTTTGTTATCGAGTAGGGTGTCTCCGGGAGAAACGTTCTTC. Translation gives CASSLLSSRVSPGETFF.

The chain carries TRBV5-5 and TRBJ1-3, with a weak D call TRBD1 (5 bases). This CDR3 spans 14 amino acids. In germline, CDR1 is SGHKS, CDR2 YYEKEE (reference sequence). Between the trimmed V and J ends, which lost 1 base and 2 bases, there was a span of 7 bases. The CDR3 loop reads CASSLRGTGNTIYF. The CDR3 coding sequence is TGTGCCAGCAGCTTGAGGGGAACTGGAAACACCATATATTTT.

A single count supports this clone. The CDR3 loop reads CASSLAPSPYEQYF. CDR3 bases: TGTGCCAGCAGCTTAGCGCCCAGTCCCTACGAGCAGTACTTC. V gene TRBV7-9 combines with J gene TRBJ2-7; D call uncertain. Trimming shortened V by 0 bases and J by 2 bases, and 8 bases separated the two germline ends. Looked up from germline, CDR1 is SEHNR and CDR2 is FQNEAQ (reference sequence). CDR3 length equals 14 residues.

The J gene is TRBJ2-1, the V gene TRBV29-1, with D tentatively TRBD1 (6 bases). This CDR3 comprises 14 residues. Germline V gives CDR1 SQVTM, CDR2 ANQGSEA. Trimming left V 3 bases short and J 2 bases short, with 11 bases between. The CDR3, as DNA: TGCAGCGTTGAGGGCAGGGACACCTACAATGAGCAGTTCTTC. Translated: CSVEGRDTYNEQFF.

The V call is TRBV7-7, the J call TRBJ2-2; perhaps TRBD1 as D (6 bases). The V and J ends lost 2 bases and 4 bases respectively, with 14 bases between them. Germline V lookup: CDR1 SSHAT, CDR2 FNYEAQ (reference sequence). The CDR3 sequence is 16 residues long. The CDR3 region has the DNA TGTGCCAGCAGCTTATCCCCACAGGGTTCCACCGGGGAGCTGTTTTTT. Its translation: CASSLSPQGSTGELFF.

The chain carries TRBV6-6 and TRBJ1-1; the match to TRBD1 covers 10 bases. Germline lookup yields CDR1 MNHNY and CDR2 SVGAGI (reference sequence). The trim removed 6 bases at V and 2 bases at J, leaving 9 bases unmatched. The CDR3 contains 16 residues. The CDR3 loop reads CASRTGGERGNTEAFF. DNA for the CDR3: TGTGCCAGCAGGACAGGGGGCGAACGGGGTAACACTGAAGCTTTCTTT.

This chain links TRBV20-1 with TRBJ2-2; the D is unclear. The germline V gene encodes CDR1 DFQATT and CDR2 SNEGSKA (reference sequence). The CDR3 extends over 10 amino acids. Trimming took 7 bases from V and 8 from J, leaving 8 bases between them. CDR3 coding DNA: TGCAGTGTCGATCTAGGGGAGCTGTTTTTT. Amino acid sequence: CSVDLGELFF.

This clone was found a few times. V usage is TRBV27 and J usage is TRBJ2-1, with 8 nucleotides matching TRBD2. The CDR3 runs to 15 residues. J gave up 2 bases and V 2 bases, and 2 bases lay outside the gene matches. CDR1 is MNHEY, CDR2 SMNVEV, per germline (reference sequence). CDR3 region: CASSLIAGTYNEQFF. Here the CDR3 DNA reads TGTGCCAGCAGTTTAATAGCGGGAACCTACAATGAGCAGTTCTTC.

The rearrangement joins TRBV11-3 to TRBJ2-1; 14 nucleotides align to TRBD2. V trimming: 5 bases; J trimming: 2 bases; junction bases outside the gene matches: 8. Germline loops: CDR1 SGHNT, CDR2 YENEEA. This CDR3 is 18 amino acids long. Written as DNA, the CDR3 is TGTGCCAGCAGCCACCGACTAGCGGGAGGGCGGACCTACAATGAGCAGTTCTTC. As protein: CASSHRLAGGRTYNEQFF.

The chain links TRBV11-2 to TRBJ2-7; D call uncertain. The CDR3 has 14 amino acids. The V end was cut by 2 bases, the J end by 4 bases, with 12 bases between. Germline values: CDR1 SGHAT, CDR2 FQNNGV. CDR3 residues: CASSLHSLLYEQYF. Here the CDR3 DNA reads TGTGCCAGCAGCTTACATTCCTTGCTATACGAGCAGTACTTC.

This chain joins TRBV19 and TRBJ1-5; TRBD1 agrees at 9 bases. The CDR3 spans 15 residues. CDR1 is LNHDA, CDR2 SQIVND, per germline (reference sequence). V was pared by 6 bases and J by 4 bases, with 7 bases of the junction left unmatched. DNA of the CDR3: TGTGCCAGTAGACTCGAGACAGGGGGTAATCAGCCCCAGCATTTT. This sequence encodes CASRLETGGNQPQHF.

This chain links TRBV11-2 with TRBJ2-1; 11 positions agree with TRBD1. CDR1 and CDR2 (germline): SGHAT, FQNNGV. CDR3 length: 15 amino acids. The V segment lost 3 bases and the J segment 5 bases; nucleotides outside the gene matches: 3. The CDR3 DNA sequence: TGTGCCAGCAGCTTCGGGACAGGGGGGCACAATGAGCAGTTCTTC. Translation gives CASSFGTGGHNEQFF.

The CDR3 reads CASSTAGAGAFF. CDR3 nucleotides: TGTGCCAGCAGTACCGCTGGGGCAGGAGCTTTCTTT. The V call is TRBV6-1, the J call TRBJ1-1; tentatively, D is TRBD1 (5 bases). This CDR3 region has 12 residues. Germline CDR1 and CDR2: MNHNS and SASEGT. With 5 bases removed from V and 10 bases from J, the gap between germline ends came to 14 bases.

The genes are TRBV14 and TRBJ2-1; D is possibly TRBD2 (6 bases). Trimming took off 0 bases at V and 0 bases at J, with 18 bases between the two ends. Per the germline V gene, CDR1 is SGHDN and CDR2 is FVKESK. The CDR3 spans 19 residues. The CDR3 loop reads CASSQDPQWEVTSYNEQFF. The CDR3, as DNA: TGTGCCAGCAGCCAAGATCCCCAATGGGAGGTTACCTCCTACAATGAGCAGTTCTTC.

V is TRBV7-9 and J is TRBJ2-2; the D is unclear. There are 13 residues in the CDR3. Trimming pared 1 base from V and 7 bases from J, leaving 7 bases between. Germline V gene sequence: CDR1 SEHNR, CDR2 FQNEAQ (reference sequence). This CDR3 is CASSLEADGELFF. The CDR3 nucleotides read TGTGCCAGCAGCTTAGAGGCGGACGGGGAGCTGTTTTTT.

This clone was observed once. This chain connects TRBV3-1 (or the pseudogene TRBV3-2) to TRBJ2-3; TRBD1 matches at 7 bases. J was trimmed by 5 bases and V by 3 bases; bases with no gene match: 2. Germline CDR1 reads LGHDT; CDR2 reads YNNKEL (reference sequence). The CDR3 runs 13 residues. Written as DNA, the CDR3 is TGTGCCAGCAGCCACGACAGGGAAGATACGCAGTATTTT. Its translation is CASSHDREDTQYF.